The next 29 T cell receptor beta chains were all read from a single sample in a study of cytomegalovirus exposure and HLA in healthy donors. PCR used 60 Vbeta primers and 13 Jbeta primers. Produced via immunoSEQ multiplex PCR; TCRdb's table is partial and in-frame only. The top ten hold over 4.5% of the sample, which has approximately 150,000 clones, roughly 80% seen once. The sample taken for sequencing was PBMCs. These receptors all stem from a woman younger than 30 in good health and CMV-seropositive.

A single count supports this clone. V and J are TRBV7-2 and TRBJ2-3; 7 bases match TRBD2. Trimming took 0 bases from V and 5 from J; bases not matched to a gene: 5. Germline V CDR1 and CDR2: SGHTA, FQGNSA. This CDR3 contains 15 residues. CDR3 protein: CASSLAQRGIDTQYF. The CDR3 DNA reads as TGTGCCAGCAGCTTAGCGCAGCGGGGAATAGATACGCAGTATTTT. The full variable domain, in which reference TRBV7-2 and TRBJ2-3 provide the parts outside the CDR3, is GAGVSQSPSNKVTEKGKDVELRCDPISGHTALYWYRQSLGQGLEFLIYFQGNSAPDKSGLPSDRFSAERTGGSVSTLTIQRTQQEDSAVYLCASSLAQRGIDTQYFGPGTRLTVL.

This chain uses TRBV18 with TRBJ1-6; D gene ambiguous. Germline CDR1 is KGHSH and CDR2 is LQKENI. Deletions cut 5 bases from V and 7 bases from J, with 15 bases between. The CDR3 runs 15 residues. CDR3 amino acids: CASSVREQDNSPLHF. The CDR3 DNA reads TGTGCCAGCTCAGTCCGGGAGCAGGACAATTCACCCCTCCACTTT. Full variable domain (outside the CDR3, taken from reference TRBV18 and TRBJ1-6): NAGVMQNPRHLVRRRGQEARLRCSPMKGHSHVYWYRQLPEEGLKFMVYLQKENIIDESGMPKERFSAEFPKEGPSILRIQQVVRGDSAAYFCASSVREQDNSPLHFGNGTRLTVT.

The chain is built from TRBV6-1 and TRBJ1-6; D gene uncertain. Germline loops: CDR1 MNHNS, CDR2 SASEGT. The V end lost 1 base, the J end lost 17 bases, and 12 bases lay between the germline ends. The CDR3 has 12 amino acids. This CDR3 reads CASSEVGRLIHF. CDR3 DNA sequence: TGTGCCAGCAGTGAAGTCGGCAGACTCATCCACTTT.

The chain uses TRBV7-2 and TRBJ2-1; TRBD2 matches at 10 bases. CDR3 length equals 15 residues. Germline CDR1 is SGHTA and CDR2 is FQGNSA. The ends lost 0 bases at V and 9 bases at J; junction bases unmatched: 5. The CDR3 here is CASSLALLAGSEQFF. The CDR3, as DNA: TGTGCCAGCAGCTTAGCGCTACTAGCGGGGAGTGAGCAGTTCTTC. Using reference TRBV7-2 and TRBJ2-1 for the parts outside the CDR3, the full variable domain is GAGVSQSPSNKVTEKGKDVELRCDPISGHTALYWYRQSLGQGLEFLIYFQGNSAPDKSGLPSDRFSAERTGGSVSTLTIQRTQQEDSAVYLCASSLALLAGSEQFFGPGTRLTVL.

Only a few counts were recorded for this clone. The V gene is TRBV10-3, the J gene TRBJ2-3; the match to TRBD2 covers 7 bases. The CDR3 has 14 amino acids. The J segment lost 0 bases and the V segment lost 6 bases, leaving 3 bases of the junction unmatched. CDR1 ENHRY and CDR2 SYGVKD come from the germline V gene. The CDR3, as DNA: TGTGCCATCAGCAGCGGGGTTAGCACAGATACGCAGTATTTT. Residues: CAISSGVSTDTQYF.

This clone was seen only a few times. The chain carries TRBV27 and TRBJ1-2; possibly TRBD1 for D (6 bases). The ends were cut back, 6 bases at V and 2 bases at J, with 10 bases in the middle. CDR1 is MNHEY and CDR2 is SMNVEV in the germline V gene (reference sequence). The CDR3 covers 13 residues. CDR3 nucleotide sequence: TGTGCCAGCAGCGTAACAGGGAACTATGGCTACACCTTC. Its translation: CASSVTGNYGYTF.

The chain links TRBV5-1 to TRBJ1-2; 10 bases are a match to TRBD1. Germline V gene data show CDR1 as SGHRS and CDR2 as YFSETQ. CDR3 length: 15 amino acids. V lost 4 bases, J lost 4 bases, and 7 bases stayed unmatched. The CDR3 reads CASSIDRGRPYGYTF. The CDR3 DNA reads TGCGCCAGCAGCATTGACAGGGGGCGCCCCTATGGCTACACCTTC.

The rearrangement uses TRBV6-1 and TRBJ2-7, with TRBD1 identical over 10 bases. The CDR3 contains 15 residues. Trimming cost V 9 bases and J 5 bases; bases outside gene matches: 13. Germline V gives CDR1 MNHNS, CDR2 SASEGT. CDR3: CASSGGTGEVNEQYF. CDR3 in DNA: TGTGCCAGTAGCGGAGGGACAGGGGAAGTGAACGAGCAGTACTTC.

This clone was counted a single time. J is TRBJ1-2 and V is TRBV19; 7 bases line up with TRBD1. This CDR3 spans 15 amino acids. V was pared by 8 bases and J by 3 bases, with 12 bases of the junction left unmatched. Per the germline V gene, CDR1 is LNHDA and CDR2 is SQIVND (reference sequence). The DNA for the CDR3 is TGTGCCAGTCTTAAGAGGGGGCAGGAGGACTATGGCTACACCTTC. Protein: CASLKRGQEDYGYTF.

This clone was detected a few times. The V call is TRBV5-1, the J call TRBJ1-4; possibly TRBD1 for D (5 bases). The length of the CDR3 is 17 residues. CDR1 and CDR2 (germline): SGHRS, YFSETQ. The V gene lost 0 bases and the J gene lost 1 base, with 13 bases spanning the gap. The CDR3 coding sequence is TGCGCCAGCAGCTTGGGAGGCGGGGGAGGAACTAATGAAAAACTGTTTTTT. Protein product: CASSLGGGGGTNEKLFF.

This clone was counted a few times. V is TRBV6-6 and J is TRBJ2-5, with a tentative D call TRBD1 (6 bases). Germline CDR1 and CDR2: MNHNY and SVGAGI (reference sequence). Trimming left V 5 bases short and J 1 base short, with 11 bases between. The CDR3 loop spans 14 amino acids. The CDR3 sequence is CASSDTGSQETQYF. Written as DNA, the CDR3 is TGTGCCAGCAGTGACACAGGGTCCCAAGAGACCCAGTACTTC.

This clone has more than one count but fewer than ten. This chain joins TRBV7-9 and TRBJ2-7; the match to TRBD1 covers 7 bases. The germline V gene has CDR1 SEHNR and CDR2 FQNEAQ (reference sequence). The CDR3 runs to 14 residues. V shed 3 bases, J shed 6 bases, and the junction held 8 bases outside the gene matches. CDR3 loop: CASSFGQAVPEQYF. The DNA for the CDR3 is TGTGCCAGCAGCTTTGGACAGGCGGTTCCCGAGCAGTACTTC.

The V and J genes are TRBV4-2 and TRBJ2-3; 11 bases fit TRBD2. The V gene end was trimmed by 0 bases and the J gene end by 6 bases; junction bases not matched to a gene: 17. Germline CDR1 reads LGHNA; CDR2 reads YNFKEQ. The CDR3 covers 20 residues. This CDR3 reads CASSQEAPTSGGSLMDTQYF. The DNA of the CDR3 is TGTGCCAGCAGCCAAGAAGCCCCTACTAGCGGGGGTTCTCTTATGGATACGCAGTATTTT.

The count of this clone is one. The chain joins TRBV7-2 to TRBJ2-5; 10 nucleotides align to TRBD2. The V gene's germline CDR1 is SGHTA and CDR2 FQGNSA. CDR3 length equals 13 residues. After removal of 11 bases from V and 5 bases from J, the junction contained 8 bases not matched to a gene. CDR3 nucleotides: TGTGCCGTCTGGGGGACTAGCGACGAGACCCAGTACTTC. It yields the protein CAVWGTSDETQYF.

This chain uses TRBV13 with TRBJ1-1; D may be TRBD1 (5 bases). The CDR3 runs 15 residues. Deletions cut 1 base from V and 4 bases from J, with 13 bases between. The germline V gene encodes CDR1 PRHDT and CDR2 FYEKMQ (reference sequence). In DNA, the CDR3 is TGTGCCAGCAGCTTAGACGGTAGGGGCTCCACTGAAGCTTTCTTT. Amino acids: CASSLDGRGSTEAFF. Based on the CDR3 plus reference TRBV13 and TRBJ1-1, the full variable domain is AAGVIQSPRHLIKEKRETATLKCYPIPRHDTVYWYQQGPGQDPQFLISFYEKMQSDKGSIPDRFSAQQFSDYHSELNMSSLELGDSALYFCASSLDGRGSTEAFFGQGTRLTVV.

The chain couples TRBV5-1 to TRBJ1-4, with TRBD1 identical over 7 bases. The CDR3 has 15 amino acids. CDR1 and CDR2 (germline): SGHRS, YFSETQ. Trimming took 2 bases from V and 7 from J; bases not matched to a gene: 8. The CDR3 DNA is TGCGCCAGCAGCTTCCGACAGGGCCAGGGTGAAAAACTGTTTTTT. Translating gives CASSFRQGQGEKLFF.

The chain links TRBV5-6 to TRBJ1-5, with a weak D call TRBD1 (5 bases). Trimming removed 3 bases at V and 7 bases at J, with 8 bases between. The CDR3 length is 12 residues. CDR1 SGHDT and CDR2 YYEEEE come from the germline V gene. The CDR3 DNA reads TGTGCCAGCAGCTCTGGGGGGCAGCCCCAGCATTTT. Protein sequence: CASSSGGQPQHF.

This sequence joins TRBV4-1 and TRBJ2-7, with D possibly TRBD1 on 6 matching bases. Trimming pared 3 bases from V and 0 bases from J, leaving 18 bases between. CDR3 size: 17 residues. Germline V lookup: CDR1 MGHRA, CDR2 YSYEKL. CDR3 nucleotides: TGCGCCAGCAGCCACAAGAGTAGAGGGACAATCTCCTACGAGCAGTACTTC. Amino acids: CASSHKSRGTISYEQYF.

V usage is TRBV6-1 and J usage is TRBJ2-7; the D is unclear. The germline gives CDR1 MNHNS, CDR2 SASEGT. V gave up 8 bases and J gave up 4 bases, with 9 bases separating them. The CDR3 runs 11 residues. The CDR3 sequence: CASYALYEQYF. The DNA of the CDR3 is TGTGCCAGCTACGCGCTTTACGAGCAGTACTTC.

V and J are TRBV6-5 and TRBJ1-1, with D possibly matching TRBD1 (5 bases). V dropped 6 bases and J dropped 10 bases, with 18 bases sitting between them. There are 13 residues in the CDR3. Germline lookup yields CDR1 MNHEY and CDR2 SVGAGI. CDR3 region: CASSTLPGNGAFF. As DNA, the CDR3 is TGTGCCAGCAGCACCCTTCCAGGGAACGGAGCTTTCTTT.

In this sample, this clone turned up many times. This CDR3 is CASSLGDSYSNQPQHF. CDR3 DNA sequence: TGTGCCAGCAGCTTAGGGGACAGCTATAGCAATCAGCCCCAGCATTTT. The chain couples TRBV7-9 to TRBJ1-5; TRBD1 agrees at 7 bases. V shed 1 base and J 0 bases; nucleotides not matched to a gene: 3. CDR3 length: 16 residues. Per the germline V gene, CDR1 is SEHNR and CDR2 is FQNEAQ (reference sequence). Drawing the rest from reference TRBV7-9 and TRBJ1-5, the complete variable domain is DTGVSQNPRHKITKRGQNVTFRCDPISEHNRLYWYRQTLGQGPEFLTYFQNEAQLEKSRLLSDRFSAERPKGSFSTLEIQRTEQGDSAMYLCASSLGDSYSNQPQHFGDGTRLSIL.

This chain links TRBV2 with TRBJ2-3; 10 nucleotides align to TRBD2. The CDR3 length is 15 residues. Germline assignment: CDR1 SNHLY and CDR2 FYNNEI. V lost 3 bases, J lost 1 base, and 1 base stayed unmatched. CDR3 DNA sequence: TGTGCCAGCAGTGACGGGACTAGCGGCACAGATACGCAGTATTTT. Amino acid sequence: CASSDGTSGTDTQYF.

Comments on this clone: No conserved phenylalanine or tryptophan is present at the end of the CDR3, so a read error is the likely explanation. It is unclear where the CDR3 begins or ends on the DNA, so no DNA is shown, and the CDR3 is as TCRdb lists it. The CDR3 loop reads CSASNAGHQAL. The rearrangement joins TRBV20-1 to TRBJ1-2; no DNA check was done on the table's D call, TRBD1. Germline V gene sequence: CDR1 DFQATT, CDR2 SNEGSKA (reference sequence). The CDR3 is 11 amino acids long, termini counted.

This sequence joins TRBV11-2 and TRBJ2-1; D is perhaps TRBD2 (5 bases). The CDR3 length is 16 residues. The V end lost 2 bases, the J end lost 1 base, and 12 bases lay between the germline ends. The germline V gene has CDR1 SGHAT and CDR2 FQNNGV. The CDR3 is CASSLFSSLSYNEQFF. The CDR3 coding sequence is TGTGCCAGCAGCTTATTTTCTAGCTTGTCCTACAATGAGCAGTTCTTC.

The chain is built from TRBV19 and TRBJ2-3; 8 bases fit TRBD2. The V and J ends lost 7 bases and 1 base, in that order; junction bases with no gene match: 7. CDR1 is LNHDA and CDR2 is SQIVND in the germline V gene (reference sequence). This CDR3 contains 15 residues. CDR3 sequence reads: CASTPAGVGTDTQYF. Here the CDR3 DNA reads TGTGCCAGTACCCCAGCGGGGGTCGGCACAGATACGCAGTATTTT.

In its sample, this clone was seen a few times. V and J are TRBV7-9 and TRBJ1-1; a weak D match, TRBD1 (6 bases). The CDR3 consists of 13 residues. Germline CDR1 is SEHNR and CDR2 is FQNEAQ (reference sequence). Trimming shortened V by 8 bases and J by 1 base, and 11 bases separated the two germline ends. The DNA for the CDR3 is TGTGCCAGCGCCGGGACACGGAACACTGAAGCTTTCTTT. It encodes CASAGTRNTEAFF.

The gene calls are TRBV7-9 and TRBJ2-3; D ambiguous. Germline V gene sequence: CDR1 SEHNR, CDR2 FQNEAQ (reference sequence). Trimming took 5 bases from V and 8 from J, leaving 8 bases between them. This CDR3 contains 11 residues. The CDR3 sequence: CASSPSGTQYF. As DNA, the CDR3 is TGTGCCAGCAGCCCGAGTGGTACGCAGTATTTT. Full variable domain (outside the CDR3, taken from reference TRBV7-9 and TRBJ2-3): DTGVSQNPRHKITKRGQNVTFRCDPISEHNRLYWYRQTLGQGPEFLTYFQNEAQLEKSRLLSDRFSAERPKGSFSTLEIQRTEQGDSAMYLCASSPSGTQYFGPGTRLTVL.

V is TRBV12-2 and J is TRBJ2-1; TRBD2 was called by the table and not checked on the DNA. TRBV12-2 is a documented pseudogene. The CDR3 is 15 residues long. CDR3 sequence: CASPGRGGAYNEQFF. For the CDR3, the DNA is TGTGCAAGTCCCGGACGCGGGGGGGCTTACAATGAGCAGTTCTTC.

V usage is TRBV19 and J usage is TRBJ1-4; 7 bases are a match to TRBD1. The length of the CDR3 is 16 residues. CDR1 is LNHDA, CDR2 SQIVND, per germline (reference sequence). V gave up 6 bases and J gave up 2 bases; unmatched junction bases: 9. The CDR3 loop reads CASRSMGQMTNEKLFF. CDR3 DNA sequence: TGTGCCAGTAGAAGTATGGGACAGATGACTAATGAAAAACTGTTTTTT.